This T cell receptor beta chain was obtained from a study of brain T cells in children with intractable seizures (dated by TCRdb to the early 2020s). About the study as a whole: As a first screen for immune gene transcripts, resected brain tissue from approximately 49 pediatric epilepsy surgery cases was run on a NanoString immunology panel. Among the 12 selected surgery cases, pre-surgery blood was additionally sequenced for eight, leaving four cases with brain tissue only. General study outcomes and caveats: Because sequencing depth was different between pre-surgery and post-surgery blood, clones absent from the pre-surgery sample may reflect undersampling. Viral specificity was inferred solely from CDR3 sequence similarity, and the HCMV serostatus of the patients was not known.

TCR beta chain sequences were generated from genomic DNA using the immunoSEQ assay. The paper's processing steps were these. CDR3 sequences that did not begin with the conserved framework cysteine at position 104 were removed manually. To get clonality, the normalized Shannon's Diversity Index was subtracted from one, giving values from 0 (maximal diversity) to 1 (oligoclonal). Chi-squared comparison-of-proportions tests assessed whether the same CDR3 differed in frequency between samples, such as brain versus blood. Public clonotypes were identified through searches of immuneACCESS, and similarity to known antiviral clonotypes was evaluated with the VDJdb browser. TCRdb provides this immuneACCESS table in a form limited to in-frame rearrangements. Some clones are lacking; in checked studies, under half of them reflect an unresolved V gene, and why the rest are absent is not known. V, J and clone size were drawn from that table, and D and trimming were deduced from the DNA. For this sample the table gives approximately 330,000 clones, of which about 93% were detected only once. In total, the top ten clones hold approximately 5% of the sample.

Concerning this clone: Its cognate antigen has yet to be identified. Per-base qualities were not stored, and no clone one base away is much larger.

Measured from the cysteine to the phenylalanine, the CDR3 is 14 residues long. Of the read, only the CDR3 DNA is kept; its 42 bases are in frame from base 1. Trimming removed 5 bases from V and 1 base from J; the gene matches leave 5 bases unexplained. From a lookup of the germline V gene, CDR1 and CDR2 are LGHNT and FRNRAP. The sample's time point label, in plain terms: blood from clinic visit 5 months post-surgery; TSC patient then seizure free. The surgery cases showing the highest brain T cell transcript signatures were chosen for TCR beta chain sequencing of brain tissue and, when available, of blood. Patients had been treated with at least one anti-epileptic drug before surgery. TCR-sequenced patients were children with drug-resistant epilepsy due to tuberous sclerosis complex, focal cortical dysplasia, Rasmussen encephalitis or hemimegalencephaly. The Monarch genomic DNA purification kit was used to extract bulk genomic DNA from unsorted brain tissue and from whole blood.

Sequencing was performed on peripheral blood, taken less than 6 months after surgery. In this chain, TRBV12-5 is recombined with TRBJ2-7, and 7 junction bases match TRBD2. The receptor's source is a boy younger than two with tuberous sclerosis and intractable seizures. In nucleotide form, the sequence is TGTGCTAGTGGTGCCCCCGGGGGGTCCTACGAGCAGTACTTC. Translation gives CASGAPGGSYEQYF.